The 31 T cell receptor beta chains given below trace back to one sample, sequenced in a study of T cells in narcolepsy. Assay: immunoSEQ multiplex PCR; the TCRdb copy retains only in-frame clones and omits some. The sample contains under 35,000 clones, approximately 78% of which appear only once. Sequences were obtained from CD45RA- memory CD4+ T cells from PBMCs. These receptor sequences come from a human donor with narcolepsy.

For the CDR3, the DNA is TGTGCCAGCAGTACGGGACTCCTGAACACTGAAGCTTTCTTT. Its protein is CASSTGLLNTEAFF. The V gene is TRBV27, the J gene TRBJ1-1; D perhaps matches TRBD1 (5 bases). Germline V gene sequence: CDR1 MNHEY, CDR2 SMNVEV (reference sequence). CDR3 size: 14 residues. Trimming cost V 5 bases and J 0 bases, with 10 bases left between them.

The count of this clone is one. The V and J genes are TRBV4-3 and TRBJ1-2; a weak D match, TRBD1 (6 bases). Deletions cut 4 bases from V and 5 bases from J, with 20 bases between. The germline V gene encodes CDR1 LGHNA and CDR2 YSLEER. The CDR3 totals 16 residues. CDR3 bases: TGCGCCAGCAGCCGTAACAGGGAGGCCCCCCTTTATGGCTACACCTTC. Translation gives CASSRNREAPLYGYTF.

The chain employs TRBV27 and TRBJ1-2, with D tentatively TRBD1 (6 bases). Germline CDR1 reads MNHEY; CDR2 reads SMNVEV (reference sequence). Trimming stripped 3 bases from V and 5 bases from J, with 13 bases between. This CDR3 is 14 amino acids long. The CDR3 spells CASSFSTGPYGYTF. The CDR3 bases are TGTGCCAGCAGTTTTTCTACAGGGCCTTATGGCTACACCTTC.

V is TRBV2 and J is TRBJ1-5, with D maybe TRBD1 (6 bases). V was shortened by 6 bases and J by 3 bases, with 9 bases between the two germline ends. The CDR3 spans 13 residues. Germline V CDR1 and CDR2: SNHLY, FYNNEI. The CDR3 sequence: CASSRGHNQPQHF. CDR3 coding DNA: TGTGCCAGCAGCAGGGGCCACAATCAGCCCCAGCATTTT.

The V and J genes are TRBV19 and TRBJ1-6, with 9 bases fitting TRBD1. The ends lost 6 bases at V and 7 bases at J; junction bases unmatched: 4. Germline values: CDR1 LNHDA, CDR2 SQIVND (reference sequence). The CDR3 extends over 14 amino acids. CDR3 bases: TGTGCCAGTAGGCAGACAGGGGGGAATTCACCCCTCCACTTT. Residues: CASRQTGGNSPLHF.

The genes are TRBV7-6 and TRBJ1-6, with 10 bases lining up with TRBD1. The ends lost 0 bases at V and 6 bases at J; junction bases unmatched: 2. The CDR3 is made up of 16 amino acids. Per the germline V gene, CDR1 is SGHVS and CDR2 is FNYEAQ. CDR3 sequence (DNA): TGTGCCAGCAGCTTAGCGCGGACAGGGGGTAATTCACCCCTCCACTTT. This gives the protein CASSLARTGGNSPLHF.

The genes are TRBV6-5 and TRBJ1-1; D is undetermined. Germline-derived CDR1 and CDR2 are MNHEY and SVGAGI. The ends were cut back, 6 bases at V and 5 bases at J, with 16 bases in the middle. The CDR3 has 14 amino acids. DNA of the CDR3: TGTGCCAGCAGCCCCCCCCAAAGCAGGACTGAAGCTTTCTTT. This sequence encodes CASSPPQSRTEAFF.

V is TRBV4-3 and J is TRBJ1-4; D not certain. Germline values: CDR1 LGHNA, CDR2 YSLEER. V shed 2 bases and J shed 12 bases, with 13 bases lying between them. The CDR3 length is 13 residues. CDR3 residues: CASSQNTGRELFF. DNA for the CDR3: TGCGCCAGCAGCCAAAACACCGGGAGGGAACTGTTTTTT.

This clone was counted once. The chain's CDR3 is CASSLSRVNEQFF. CDR3 coding DNA: TGTGCCAGCAGCTTATCCAGGGTAAATGAGCAGTTCTTC. This rearrangement joins TRBV7-3 to TRBJ2-1; a weak D match, TRBD1 (5 bases). Germline CDR1 SGHTA, CDR2 FQGTGA. The CDR3 consists of 13 residues. V lost 2 bases to trimming and J lost 7 bases, with 9 bases between them.

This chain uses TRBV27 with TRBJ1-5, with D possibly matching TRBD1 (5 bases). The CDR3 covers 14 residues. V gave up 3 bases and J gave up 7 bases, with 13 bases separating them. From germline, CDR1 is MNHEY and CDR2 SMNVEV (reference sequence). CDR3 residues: CASSFTGGDQPQHF. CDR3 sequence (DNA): TGTGCCAGCAGTTTCACCGGGGGGGACCAGCCCCAGCATTTT.

CDR3 bases: TGTGCCAGCAGCGCGCAGGGGGAAAGGGAGCAGTACTTC. This gives the protein CASSAQGEREQYF. The chain is built from TRBV11-3 and TRBJ2-7; 7 bases map to TRBD1. Germline assignment: CDR1 SGHNT and CDR2 YENEEA. The ends lost 5 bases at V and 7 bases at J; junction bases unmatched: 8. There are 13 residues in the CDR3.

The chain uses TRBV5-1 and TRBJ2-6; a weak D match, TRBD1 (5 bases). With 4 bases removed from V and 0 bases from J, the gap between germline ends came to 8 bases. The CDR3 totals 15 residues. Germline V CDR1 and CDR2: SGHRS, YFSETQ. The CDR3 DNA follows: TGCGCCAGCAGCCCTCAGGGCTCTGGGGCCAACGTCCTGACTTTC. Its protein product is CASSPQGSGANVLTF.

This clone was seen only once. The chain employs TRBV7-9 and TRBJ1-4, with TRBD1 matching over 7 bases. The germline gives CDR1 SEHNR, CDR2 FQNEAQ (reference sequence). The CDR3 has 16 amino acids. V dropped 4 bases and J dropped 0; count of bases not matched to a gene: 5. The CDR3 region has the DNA TGTGCCAGCAGCTCCGGACAGGCCCCAACTAATGAAAAACTGTTTTTT. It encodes CASSSGQAPTNEKLFF.

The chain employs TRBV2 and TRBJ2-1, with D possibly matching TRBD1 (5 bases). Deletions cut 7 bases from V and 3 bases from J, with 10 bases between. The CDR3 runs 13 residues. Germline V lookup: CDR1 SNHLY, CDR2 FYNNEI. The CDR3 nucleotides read TGTGCCAGCACCATAAGGGGCTACAATGAGCAGTTCTTC. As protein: CASTIRGYNEQFF.

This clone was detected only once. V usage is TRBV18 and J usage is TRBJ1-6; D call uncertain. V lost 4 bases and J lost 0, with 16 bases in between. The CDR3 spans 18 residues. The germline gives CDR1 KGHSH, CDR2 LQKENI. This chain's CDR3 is CASSRATGGSSYNSPLHF. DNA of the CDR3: TGTGCCAGCTCACGCGCTACGGGCGGAAGCTCCTATAATTCACCCCTCCACTTT.

The CDR3 is CASSRTGDNSPLHF. The CDR3 nucleotides are TGTGCCAGCAGCCGGACAGGCGATAATTCACCCCTCCACTTT. The V call is TRBV5-4, the J call TRBJ1-6, with 7 bases fitting TRBD1. The trim removed 4 bases at V and 5 bases at J, leaving 3 bases unmatched. Germline V gene sequence: CDR1 SGHNT, CDR2 YYREEE (reference sequence). This CDR3 is 14 amino acids long.

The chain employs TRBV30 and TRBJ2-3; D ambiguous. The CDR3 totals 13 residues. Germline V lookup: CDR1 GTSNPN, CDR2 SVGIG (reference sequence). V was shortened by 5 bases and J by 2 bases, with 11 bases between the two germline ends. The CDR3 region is CAWYLSDTDTQYF. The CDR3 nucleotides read TGTGCCTGGTACCTGAGTGACACAGATACGCAGTATTTT.

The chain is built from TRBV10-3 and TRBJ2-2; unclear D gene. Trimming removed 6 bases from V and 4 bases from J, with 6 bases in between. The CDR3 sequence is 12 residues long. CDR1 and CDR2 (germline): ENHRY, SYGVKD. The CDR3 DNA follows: TGTGCCATCAGGGGCCTCACCGGGGAGCTGTTTTTT. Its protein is CAIRGLTGELFF.

The CDR3 sequence: CASSPRGSVFSGANVLTF. The CDR3 bases are TGTGCCAGCAGCCCCCGTGGCAGCGTGTTCTCTGGGGCCAACGTCCTGACTTTC. The gene calls are TRBV7-2 and TRBJ2-6; D unclear. Germline V gene lookup returns CDR1 SGHTA and CDR2 FQGNSA. The CDR3 runs to 18 residues. Trimming left V 5 bases short and J 0 bases short, with 17 bases between.

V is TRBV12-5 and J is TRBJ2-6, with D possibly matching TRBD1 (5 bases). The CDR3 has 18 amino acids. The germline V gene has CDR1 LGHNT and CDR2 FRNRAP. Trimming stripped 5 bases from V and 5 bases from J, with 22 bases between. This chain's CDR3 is CASGADTAGQSRANVLTF. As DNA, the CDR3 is TGTGCTAGTGGTGCTGATACTGCAGGACAAAGTCGGGCCAACGTCCTGACTTTC. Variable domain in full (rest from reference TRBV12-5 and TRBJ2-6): DARVTQTPRHKVTEMGQEVTMRCQPILGHNTVFWYRQTMMQGLELLAYFRNRAPLDDSGMPKDRFSAEMPDATLATLKIQPSEPRDSAVYFCASGADTAGQSRANVLTFGAGSRLTVL.

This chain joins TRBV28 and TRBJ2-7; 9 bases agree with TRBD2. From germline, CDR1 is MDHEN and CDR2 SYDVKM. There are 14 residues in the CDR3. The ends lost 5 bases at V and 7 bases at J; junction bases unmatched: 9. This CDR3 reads CASSVTGTSFEQYF. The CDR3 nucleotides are TGTGCCAGCAGTGTCACCGGGACTAGCTTTGAGCAGTACTTC.

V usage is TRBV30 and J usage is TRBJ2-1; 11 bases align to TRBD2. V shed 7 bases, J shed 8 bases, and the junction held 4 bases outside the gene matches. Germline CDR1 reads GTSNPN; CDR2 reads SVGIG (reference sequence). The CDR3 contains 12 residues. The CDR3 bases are TGTGCCTACGGTAGCGGGAGGGATGAGCAGTTCTTC. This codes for CAYGSGRDEQFF.

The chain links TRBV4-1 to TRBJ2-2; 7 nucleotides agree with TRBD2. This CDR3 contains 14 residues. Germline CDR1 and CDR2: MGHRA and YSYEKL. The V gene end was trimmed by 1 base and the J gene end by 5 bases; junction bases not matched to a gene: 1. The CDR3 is CASSQVGGTGELFF. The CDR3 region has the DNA TGCGCCAGCAGCCAAGTCGGGGGGACCGGGGAGCTGTTTTTT.

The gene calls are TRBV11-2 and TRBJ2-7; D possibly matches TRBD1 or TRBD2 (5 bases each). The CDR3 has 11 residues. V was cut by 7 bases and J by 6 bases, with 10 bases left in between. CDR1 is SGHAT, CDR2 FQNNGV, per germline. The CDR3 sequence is CASKGGGEQYF. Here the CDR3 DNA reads TGTGCCAGCAAGGGTGGGGGCGAGCAGTACTTC.

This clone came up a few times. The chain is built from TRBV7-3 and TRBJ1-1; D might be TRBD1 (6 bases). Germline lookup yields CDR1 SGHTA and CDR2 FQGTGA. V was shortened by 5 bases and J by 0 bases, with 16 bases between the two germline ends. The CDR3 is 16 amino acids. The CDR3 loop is CASSLNGGSLNTEAFF. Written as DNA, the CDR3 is TGTGCCAGCAGCCTCAACGGGGGCAGTTTGAACACTGAAGCTTTCTTT.

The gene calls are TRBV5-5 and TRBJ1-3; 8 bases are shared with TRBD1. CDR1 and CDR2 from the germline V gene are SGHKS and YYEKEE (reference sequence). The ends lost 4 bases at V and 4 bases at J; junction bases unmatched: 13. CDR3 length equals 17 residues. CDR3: CASSHGQGTSWGNTIYF. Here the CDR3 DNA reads TGTGCCAGCAGCCACGGACAGGGCACCTCTTGGGGAAACACCATATATTTT.

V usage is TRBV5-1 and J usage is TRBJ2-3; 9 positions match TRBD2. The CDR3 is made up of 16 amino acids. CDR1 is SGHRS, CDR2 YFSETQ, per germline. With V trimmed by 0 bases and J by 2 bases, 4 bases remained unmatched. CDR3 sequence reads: CASSLGIAGDTDTQYF. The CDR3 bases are TGCGCCAGCAGCTTGGGGATAGCGGGGGACACAGATACGCAGTATTTT.

CDR3 DNA: TGTGCCAGCAGCCAAGATCGGAGTTCCACTGAAGCTTTCTTT. It encodes CASSQDRSSTEAFF. This rearrangement joins TRBV14 to TRBJ1-1, with no clear D. V was trimmed by 0 bases and J by 4 bases, leaving 9 bases between them. CDR3 size: 14 residues. Germline CDR1 SGHDN, CDR2 FVKESK.

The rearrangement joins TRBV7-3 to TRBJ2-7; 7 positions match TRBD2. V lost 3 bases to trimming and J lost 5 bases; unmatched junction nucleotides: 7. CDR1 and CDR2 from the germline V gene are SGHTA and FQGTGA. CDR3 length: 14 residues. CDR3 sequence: CASSFGLAADEQYF. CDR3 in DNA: TGTGCCAGCAGCTTTGGGCTAGCGGCCGACGAGCAGTACTTC. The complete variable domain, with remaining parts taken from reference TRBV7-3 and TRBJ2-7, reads GAGVSQTPSNKVTEKGKYVELRCDPISGHTALYWYRQSLGQGPEFLIYFQGTGAADDSGLPNDRFFAVRPEGSVSTLKIQRTERGDSAVYLCASSFGLAADEQYFGPGTRLTVT.

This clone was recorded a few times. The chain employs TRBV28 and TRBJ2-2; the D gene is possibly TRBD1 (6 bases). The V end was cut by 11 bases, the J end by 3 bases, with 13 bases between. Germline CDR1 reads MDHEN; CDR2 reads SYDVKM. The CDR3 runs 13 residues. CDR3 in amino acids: CASDRFDTGELFF. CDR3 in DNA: TGTGCCTCCGACAGGTTCGACACCGGGGAGCTGTTTTTT. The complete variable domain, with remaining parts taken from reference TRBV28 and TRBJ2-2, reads DVKVTQSSRYLVKRTGEKVFLECVQDMDHENMFWYRQDPGLGLRLIYFSYDVKMKEKGDIPEGYSVSREKKERFSLILESASTNQTSMYLCASDRFDTGELFFGEGSRLTVL.

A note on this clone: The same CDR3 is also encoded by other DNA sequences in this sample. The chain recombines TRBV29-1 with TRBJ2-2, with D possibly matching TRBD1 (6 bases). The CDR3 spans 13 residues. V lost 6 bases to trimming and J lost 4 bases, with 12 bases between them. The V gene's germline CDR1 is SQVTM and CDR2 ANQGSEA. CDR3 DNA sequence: TGCAGCGTCAACGAAGGGGGCACCGGGGAGCTGTTTTTT. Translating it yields CSVNEGGTGELFF.